This passage covers 20 T cell receptor beta chains from one sample sequenced in a study of blood T cells in healthy people across ages. With a J-beta primer mix and a sample-barcoded 5' primer, a second PCR ran roughly 6 to 11 cycles. From the 5' RACE reads, TCRdb called clonotypes with MiXCR, one entry per CDR3 protein. This sample has 800,000 to 950,000 distinct CDR3 sequences; almost 30% occur once, and the top ten carry roughly 10%. Separately, the same data were catalogued under a study of T cells of mothers and their children.

Sequencing was done on a sample of blood. Receptor source: a woman aged 35 to 49 in good health.

The chain links TRBV27 to TRBJ2-1; the D gene is possibly TRBD1 (5 bases). V lost 6 bases and J 7 bases, leaving 16 bases between the germline ends. The CDR3 is 14 amino acids. The V gene's germline CDR1 is MNHEY and CDR2 SMNVEV (reference sequence). CDR3 residues: CASSPARAGNEQFF. The CDR3 bases are TGTGCCAGCAGCCCTGCCCGCGCAGGGAATGAGCAGTTCTTC.

J is TRBJ2-1 and V is TRBV7-2; the D call may be TRBD1 or TRBD2 (5 bases each). With 5 bases removed from V and 4 bases from J, the gap between germline ends came to 21 bases. Per the germline V gene, CDR1 is SGHTA and CDR2 is FQGNSA. This CDR3 has 17 residues. The CDR3 spells CASSRTRQGLGYNEQFF. The CDR3 DNA reads TGTGCCAGCAGCCGGACTCGCCAGGGTCTGGGTTACAATGAGCAGTTCTTC.

The rearrangement joins TRBV5-1 to TRBJ2-5, with 9 bases matching TRBD1. V gave up 4 bases and J gave up 5 bases; unmatched junction bases: 9. Germline V lookup: CDR1 SGHRS, CDR2 YFSETQ. The CDR3 consists of 15 residues. The CDR3 here is CASSQDRGLSETQYF. DNA for the CDR3: TGCGCCAGCAGCCAGGACAGGGGATTATCGGAGACCCAGTACTTC. Using reference TRBV5-1 and TRBJ2-5 for the parts outside the CDR3, the full variable domain is KAGVTQTPRYLIKTRGQQVTLSCSPISGHRSVSWYQQTPGQGLQFLFEYFSETQRNKGNFPGRFSGRQFSNSRSEMNVSTLELGDSALYLCASSQDRGLSETQYFGPGTRLLVL.

The chain is built from TRBV30 and TRBJ1-5; 7 nucleotides match TRBD1. J gave up 7 bases and V 3 bases, and 9 bases lay outside the gene matches. Germline loops: CDR1 GTSNPN, CDR2 SVGIG (reference sequence). The CDR3 has 14 amino acids. The DNA of the CDR3 is TGTGCCTGGAGGGGAGGAGGGGGCGGGCAGCCCCAGCATTTT. Its protein is CAWRGGGGGQPQHF. Supplemented by reference TRBV30 and TRBJ1-5, the full variable domain reads SQTIHQWPATLVQPVGSPLSLECTVEGTSNPNLYWYRQAAGRGLQLLFYSVGIGQISSEVPQNLSASRPQDRQFILSSKKLLLSDSGFYLCAWRGGGGGQPQHFGDGTRLSIL.

As concerns this clonotype: A much larger clone lies a single base off, so this may be a read error. The rearrangement links TRBV5-1 to TRBJ2-1, with D perhaps matching TRBD2 (5 bases). The CDR3 is 16 residues long. CDR1 and CDR2 (germline): SGHRS, YFSETQ. The CDR3 DNA sequence: TGCGCCAGCAGCTTGGTGCCGGGGAGCTCCTACAATGAGCAGTGCTTC. The encoded protein is CASSLVPGSSYNEQCF.

The chain carries TRBV11-2 and TRBJ2-7; D perhaps matches TRBD2 (5 bases). With 4 bases removed from V and 3 bases from J, the gap between germline ends came to 19 bases. The CDR3 is made up of 16 amino acids. Germline lookup yields CDR1 SGHAT and CDR2 FQNNGV. The CDR3 DNA reads as TGTGCCAGCAGCTCATCCACAGCCGGGGTTGACTACGAGCAGTACTTC. This encodes CASSSSTAGVDYEQYF.

This clonotype was counted a few times. J is TRBJ2-1 and V is TRBV4-3; possible D gene TRBD1, 6 bases. CDR1 LGHNA and CDR2 YSLEER come from the germline V gene. The germline V and J ends were trimmed by 2 bases and 2 bases, with 13 bases remaining between them. The CDR3 totals 16 residues. The CDR3 sequence: CASSQRLQGPYNEQFF. DNA of the CDR3: TGCGCCAGCAGCCAAAGATTACAGGGACCCTACAATGAGCAGTTCTTC.

As concerns this clonotype: A much bigger clone sits one base away, suggesting this may be a read error. The chain links TRBV3-1 to TRBJ2-7; the match to TRBD1 covers 8 bases. The CDR3 covers 16 residues. With V trimmed by 6 bases and J by 3 bases, 13 bases remained unmatched. Germline CDR1 reads LGHDT; CDR2 reads YNNKEL (reference sequence). The CDR3, as DNA: TGTGCCAGCAGTTCCAAGAACGACAGGGGAAGCTACGAGCAGTACTTC. Translated, it gives CASSSKNDRGSYEQYF.

The gene calls are TRBV6-1 and TRBJ1-4; D is undetermined. CDR1 MNHNS and CDR2 SASEGT come from the germline V gene. Deletions cut 3 bases from V and 4 bases from J, with 12 bases between. The CDR3 has 15 amino acids. The CDR3 coding sequence is TGTGCCAGCAGTGACACGGCAGCCCTTAATGAAAAACTGTTTTTT. Translation gives CASSDTAALNEKLFF.

This clonotype was seen a few times. The chain couples TRBV21-1 to TRBJ1-2; TRBD1, the table's D call, lacks a check against the DNA. TRBV21-1 is labeled a pseudogene. The CDR3 has 16 residues. CDR3 coding DNA: TGTGCCAGCAGTCTGCTCGTGGCAGGGTCGAGGTATGGCTACACCTTC. Translating gives CASSLLVAGSRYGYTF.

In this sample, this clonotype turned up many times. The chain uses TRBV12-3 or TRBV12-4 and TRBJ1-5; the D is unclear. Trimming left V 5 bases short and J 2 bases short, with 10 bases between. This CDR3 has 14 amino acids. CDR3 nucleotides: TGTGCCAGCAGTCGATCAGGTGGCAATCAGCCCCAGCATTTT. It translates to CASSRSGGNQPQHF.

This clonotype showed up many times. The chain has TRBV9 and TRBJ2-5, with 9 bases lining up with TRBD1. V lost 1 base, J lost 4 bases, and 5 bases stayed unmatched. Germline CDR1 reads SGDLS; CDR2 reads YYNGEE. The CDR3 runs 15 residues. The CDR3 DNA reads TGTGCCAGCAGCGTATCCCCGGGACAGGGAGAGACCCAGTACTTC. As protein: CASSVSPGQGETQYF.

The chain is built from TRBV9 and TRBJ1-2, with D possibly matching TRBD1 (6 bases). The V and J ends lost 3 bases and 2 bases respectively, with 20 bases between them. Germline assignment: CDR1 SGDLS and CDR2 YYNGEE. The CDR3 contains 17 residues. CDR3 region: CASSAYPGGGRNYGYTF. CDR3 in DNA: TGTGCCAGCAGCGCATATCCCGGGGGGGGGCGGAACTATGGCTACACCTTC.

The chain is built from TRBV28 and TRBJ1-3; 8 nucleotides line up with TRBD1. The trim removed 5 bases at V and 7 bases at J, leaving 10 bases unmatched. The CDR3 contains 15 residues. Looked up from germline, CDR1 is MDHEN and CDR2 is SYDVKM. DNA of the CDR3: TGTGCCAGCAGTCGTTTCGGGACAGGCCGGAACACCATATATTTT. Translated, it gives CASSRFGTGRNTIYF.

The rearrangement uses TRBV6-1 and TRBJ2-5, with TRBD2 matching over 11 bases. V shed 10 bases, J shed 5 bases, and the junction held 9 bases outside the gene matches. The CDR3 loop spans 14 amino acids. The germline gives CDR1 MNHNS, CDR2 SASEGT. CDR3 loop: CATHTSGGLETQYF. CDR3 in DNA: TGTGCCACTCACACTAGCGGGGGTTTGGAGACCCAGTACTTC.

This clonotype was recorded a few times. This sequence joins TRBV20-1 and TRBJ2-1; 7 positions agree with TRBD1. After removal of 1 base from V and 5 bases from J, the junction contained 5 bases not matched to a gene. The CDR3 length is 14 residues. Germline V gene lookup returns CDR1 DFQATT and CDR2 SNEGSKA (reference sequence). CDR3 in amino acids: CSARGARGNNEQFF. CDR3 nucleotide sequence: TGCAGTGCTAGAGGTGCCAGGGGGAACAATGAGCAGTTCTTC.

This clonotype was seen more than once but under ten times. The rearrangement links TRBV7-9 to TRBJ2-3; D unclear. Per germline, CDR1 SEHNR and CDR2 FQNEAQ (reference sequence). The CDR3 spans 14 residues. Trimming cost V 8 bases and J 6 bases, with 18 bases left between them. This CDR3 reads CASEPGHTSDTQYF. CDR3 sequence (DNA): TGTGCCAGCGAACCGGGCCACACCTCCGATACGCAGTATTTT.

This clonotype was seen a handful of times. A much larger clone is a single base away; this may be a read error. The V and J genes are TRBV29-1 and TRBJ2-1, with 8 bases lining up with TRBD1. This CDR3 region has 15 residues. Germline assignment: CDR1 SQVTM and CDR2 ANQGSEA. For the CDR3, the DNA is TGCCGCGTTAGTATAGGACAGGGAGCCTACAATGAGCAGTTCTTC. Encoded protein: CRVSIGQGAYNEQFF.

In its sample, this clonotype was seen many times. V is TRBV15 and J is TRBJ2-5, with 7 bases identical to TRBD1. The ends lost 3 bases at V and 4 bases at J; junction bases unmatched: 5. The CDR3 extends over 14 amino acids. The germline V gene has CDR1 LNHNV and CDR2 YYDKDF (reference sequence). CDR3 nucleotides: TGTGCCACCAGCAGCAACAGGGGAACAGAGACCCAGTACTTC. Amino acids: CATSSNRGTETQYF.

This clonotype was seen a few times. The rearrangement joins TRBV6-1 to TRBJ2-7; D is perhaps TRBD1 (6 bases). V lost 8 bases and J 2 bases, leaving 16 bases between the germline ends. Germline V gene data show CDR1 as MNHNS and CDR2 as SASEGT. This CDR3 comprises 14 residues. CDR3 in amino acids: CASGLSTGTYEQYF. The DNA of the CDR3 is TGTGCCAGCGGTCTCTCTACAGGGACCTACGAGCAGTACTTC.